The clone carrying this TCR beta chain was seen only a few times. Its antigen remains unknown. The germline V gene has CDR1 SGHVS and CDR2 FNYEAQ. Trimming stripped 2 bases from V and 6 bases from J, with 10 bases between. This CDR3 is 13 amino acids long. General study points: Tumor Treg TCRs overlapped most with tumor naive CD4+ cells.

Constant-region reverse primers amplified full-length variable regions, followed by semi-nested Nested Universal Primer A PCR. MiXCR was run by TCRdb on the 5' RACE reads, yielding one entry per CDR3 protein. This table holds some 45,000 distinct CDR3 sequences, around 26% found once. V and J are TRBV7-6 and TRBJ1-1; D is ambiguous. Sequencing was carried out using naive CD4+ T cells sorted from blood. Regarding subset: naive CD4+ T cells, CD4+CD45RA+CD25-. This TCR derives from a female donor with breast cancer. The CDR3 here is CASSLNERAEAFF. The DNA of the CDR3 is TGTGCCAGCAGCTTAAATGAGCGTGCTGAAGCTTTCTTT.